The 14 T cell receptor beta chains given below trace back to one sample, sequenced in a study of long-term antiretroviral therapy in people with HIV. Sequencing relied on immunoSEQ assay v3.0, run at survey level. The protocol was immunoSEQ multiplex PCR, while the TCRdb copy is restricted to in-frame clones and leaves out a portion. The sample has 2,500 to 3,000 clones, about four fifths seen once. The material sequenced was unsorted PBMCs, taken 0.4 years before starting antiretroviral therapy. The source of these receptors is a woman in her thirties or forties with HIV.

The J gene is TRBJ2-3, the V gene TRBV9; D gene uncertain. Trimming left V 3 bases short and J 4 bases short, with 9 bases between. The CDR3 covers 13 residues. Germline V gives CDR1 SGDLS, CDR2 YYNGEE. The CDR3 nucleotides are TGTGCCAGCAGCGAGGGTACGGCAGATACGCAGTATTTT. It yields the protein CASSEGTADTQYF.

Note on this clone: Other DNA sequences from this sample encode an identical CDR3 as well. The chain recombines TRBV7-6 with TRBJ2-5; no reliable D call. Looked up from germline, CDR1 is SGHVS and CDR2 is FNYEAQ. The CDR3 has 12 residues. The V end was cut by 5 bases, the J end by 0 bases, with 4 bases between. CDR3 sequence: CASSAHQETQYF. The DNA for the CDR3 is TGTGCCAGCAGCGCACACCAAGAGACCCAGTACTTC.

This chain links TRBV13 with TRBJ2-2, with a possible D match to TRBD1 (6 bases). The germline CDR1 and CDR2 sequences are PRHDT and FYEKMQ (reference sequence). V was clipped by 4 bases and J by 5 bases, with 17 bases between them. CDR3 length: 16 amino acids. The CDR3 bases are TGTGCCAGCAGCTCAGCCCAACAGGGTTGGACCGGGGAGCTGTTTTTT. As protein: CASSSAQQGWTGELFF.

The chain combines TRBV4-1 with TRBJ2-6; D call uncertain. CDR1 and CDR2 from the germline V gene are MGHRA and YSYEKL. The CDR3 runs 13 residues. The germline V and J ends were trimmed by 1 base and 4 bases, with 2 bases remaining between them. CDR3 protein: CASSQVGANVLTF. The CDR3 nucleotides are TGCGCCAGCAGCCAAGTAGGGGCCAACGTCCTGACTTTC.

This clone occurred a few times. The CDR3 coding sequence is TGCGCCAGCAGCTTGGGGGCAGGCTCCTACGAGCAGTACTTC. Protein product: CASSLGAGSYEQYF. The chain joins TRBV5-1 to TRBJ2-7; unclear D gene. V lost 0 bases and J lost 0, with 7 bases in between. The CDR3 has 14 residues. The germline V gene has CDR1 SGHRS and CDR2 YFSETQ.

The J gene is TRBJ2-7, the V gene TRBV7-9, with 8 bases identical to TRBD2. Germline V lookup: CDR1 SEHNR, CDR2 FQNEAQ (reference sequence). The CDR3 is 17 residues long. Trimming at V came to 1 base and at J to 6 bases, leaving 14 bases not matched to a gene. CDR3 sequence: CASSLVLTGTSYSEQYF. CDR3 sequence (DNA): TGTGCCAGCAGCTTAGTCTTAACCGGGACTAGTTACTCCGAGCAGTACTTC.

This chain uses TRBV5-8 with TRBJ2-1, with 8 bases fitting TRBD2. The germline V gene encodes CDR1 SGHTS and CDR2 YDEGEE. V lost 0 bases and J lost 2; bases outside the gene matches: 1. The CDR3 sequence is 15 residues long. CDR3 DNA: TGTGCCAGCAGCTTGGCGGGAGGGGCCTACAATGAGCAGTTCTTC. It codes for CASSLAGGAYNEQFF.

J is TRBJ2-7 and V is TRBV5-1, with 10 bases identical to TRBD2. The CDR3 length is 14 residues. Germline lookup yields CDR1 SGHRS and CDR2 YFSETQ. With V trimmed by 5 bases and J by 4 bases, 6 bases remained unmatched. CDR3 sequence (DNA): TGCGCCAGCAGTGTAGCGGGAGGTGTGTACGAGCAGTACTTC. Translated, it gives CASSVAGGVYEQYF.

The rearrangement joins TRBV7-3 to TRBJ2-3, with TRBD1 as a possible D gene (6 bases). The CDR3 spans 15 residues. Germline assignment: CDR1 SGHTA and CDR2 FQGTGA. The V end was cut by 5 bases, the J end by 4 bases, with 16 bases between. The chain's CDR3 is CASSQGYSHADTQYF. DNA for the CDR3: TGTGCCAGCAGCCAGGGGTACAGTCACGCAGATACGCAGTATTTT. Drawing the rest from reference TRBV7-3 and TRBJ2-3, the complete variable domain is GAGVSQTPSNKVTEKGKYVELRCDPISGHTALYWYRQSLGQGPEFLIYFQGTGAADDSGLPNDRFFAVRPEGSVSTLKIQRTERGDSAVYLCASSQGYSHADTQYFGPGTRLTVL.

The genes are TRBV4-1 and TRBJ2-3, with TRBD2 identical over 12 bases. V dropped 4 bases and J dropped 4; count of bases not matched to a gene: 9. CDR3 length: 17 amino acids. Germline V gene data show CDR1 as MGHRA and CDR2 as YSYEKL. CDR3 protein: CASSRAGLAGWADTQYF. The CDR3 DNA sequence: TGCGCCAGCAGCCGAGCGGGACTAGCGGGTTGGGCAGATACGCAGTATTTT.

CDR3: CSVARDTQYF. CDR3 in DNA: TGCAGCGTTGCCCGGGACACGCAGTATTTT. The chain employs TRBV29-1 and TRBJ2-3; D tentatively fits TRBD1 or TRBD2 (5 bases each). The CDR3 is 10 residues long. Between the trimmed V and J ends, which lost 4 bases and 9 bases, there was a span of 8 bases. Germline CDR1 reads SQVTM; CDR2 reads ANQGSEA.

This clone is labeled as large. This chain uses TRBV5-1 with TRBJ2-7; D may be TRBD1 (7 bases). V lost 5 bases, J lost 5 bases, and 14 bases lay in between. Germline V gene lookup returns CDR1 SGHRS and CDR2 YFSETQ. The CDR3 sequence is 13 residues long. The CDR3 DNA reads as TGCGCCAGCAGGTTTGGGGGGACAGACGAGCAGTACTTC. Its translation is CASRFGGTDEQYF.

The V and J genes are TRBV7-6 and TRBJ2-7; D not resolved. The V end lost 2 bases, the J end lost 0 bases, and 14 bases lay between the germline ends. CDR1 is SGHVS and CDR2 is FNYEAQ in the germline V gene. The CDR3 runs to 16 residues. The CDR3, as DNA: TGTGCCAGCAGCTTACTGCCGGGCGCAAGCTCCTACGAGCAGTACTTC. Its translation: CASSLLPGASSYEQYF. The whole variable domain, remainder taken from reference TRBV7-6 and TRBJ2-7, is GAGVSQSPRYKVTKRGQDVALRCDPISGHVSLYWYRQALGQGPEFLTYFNYEAQQDKSGLPNDRFSAERPEGSISTLTIQRTEQRDSAMYRCASSLLPGASSYEQYFGPGTRLTVT.

The rearrangement links TRBV11-2 to TRBJ2-5; 11 nucleotides line up with TRBD2. There are 17 residues in the CDR3. V lost 4 bases to trimming and J lost 1 base; unmatched junction nucleotides: 8. Germline V gene lookup returns CDR1 SGHAT and CDR2 FQNNGV. CDR3 bases: TGTGCCAGCAGCTCTCCGGGACTAGCGGATTCCCAAGAGACCCAGTACTTC. This encodes CASSSPGLADSQETQYF.